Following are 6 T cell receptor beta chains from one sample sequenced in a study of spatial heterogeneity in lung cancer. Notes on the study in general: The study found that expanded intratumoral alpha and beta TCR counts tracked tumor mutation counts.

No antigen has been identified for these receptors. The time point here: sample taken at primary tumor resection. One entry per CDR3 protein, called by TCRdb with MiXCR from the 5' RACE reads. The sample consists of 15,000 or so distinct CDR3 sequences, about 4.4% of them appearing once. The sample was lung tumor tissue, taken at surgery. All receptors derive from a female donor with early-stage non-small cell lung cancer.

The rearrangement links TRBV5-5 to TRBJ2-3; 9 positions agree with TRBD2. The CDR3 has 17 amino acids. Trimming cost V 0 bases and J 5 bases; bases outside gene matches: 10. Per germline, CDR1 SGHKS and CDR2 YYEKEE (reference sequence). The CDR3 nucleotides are TGTGCCAGCAGCTTGGAGTTGAGCGGGGGGCGTAAAGATACGCAGTATTTT. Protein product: CASSLELSGGRKDTQYF.

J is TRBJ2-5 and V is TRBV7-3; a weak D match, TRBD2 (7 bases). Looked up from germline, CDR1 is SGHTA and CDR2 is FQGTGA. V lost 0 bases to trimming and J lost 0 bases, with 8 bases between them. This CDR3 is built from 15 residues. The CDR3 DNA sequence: TGTGCCAGCAGCTTAACGGGGGGGCACCAAGAGACCCAGTACTTC. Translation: CASSLTGGHQETQYF. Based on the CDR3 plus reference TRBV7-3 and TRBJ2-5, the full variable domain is GAGVSQTPSNKVTEKGKYVELRCDPISGHTALYWYRQSLGQGPEFLIYFQGTGAADDSGLPNDRFFAVRPEGSVSTLKIQRTERGDSAVYLCASSLTGGHQETQYFGPGTRLLVL.

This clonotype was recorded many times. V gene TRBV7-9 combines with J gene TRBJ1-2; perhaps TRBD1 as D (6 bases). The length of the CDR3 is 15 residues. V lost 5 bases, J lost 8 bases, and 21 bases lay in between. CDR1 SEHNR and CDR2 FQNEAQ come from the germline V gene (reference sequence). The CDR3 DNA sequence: TGTGCCAGCAGCCTTTCGACAGGAGGCGTTGTGGGCTACACCTTC. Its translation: CASSLSTGGVVGYTF.

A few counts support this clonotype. The CDR3 is CSARAHPHSNQPQHF. The DNA of the CDR3 is TGCAGTGCTAGGGCCCACCCCCATAGCAATCAGCCCCAGCATTTT. V usage is TRBV20-1 and J usage is TRBJ1-5; no clear D gene. Germline V gives CDR1 DFQATT, CDR2 SNEGSKA (reference sequence). V was trimmed by 3 bases and J by 0 bases, leaving 12 bases between them. This CDR3 contains 15 residues.

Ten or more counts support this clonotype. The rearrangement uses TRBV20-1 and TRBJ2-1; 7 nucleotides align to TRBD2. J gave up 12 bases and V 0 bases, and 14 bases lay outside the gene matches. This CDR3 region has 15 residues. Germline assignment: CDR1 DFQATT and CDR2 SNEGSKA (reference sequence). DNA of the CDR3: TGCAGTGCTAGAGATCGGTGGACTAGTGGATTCAGGCAGTTCTTC. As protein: CSARDRWTSGFRQFF.

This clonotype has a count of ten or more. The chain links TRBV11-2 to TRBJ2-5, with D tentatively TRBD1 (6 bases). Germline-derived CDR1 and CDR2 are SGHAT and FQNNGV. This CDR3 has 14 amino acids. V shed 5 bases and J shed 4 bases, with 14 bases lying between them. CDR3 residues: CASSLQGRRETQYF. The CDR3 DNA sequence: TGTGCCAGCAGCCTACAGGGACGGCGAGAGACCCAGTACTTC.